The source of this TCR beta chain is a study of T cell responses to AZD1222 COVID-19 vaccine. This clone was counted once. Only in-frame clones appear in the TCRdb table, and some are missing; sequencing was by immunoSEQ multiplex PCR. The table lists approximately 180,000 clones, over 80% of them singletons. CDR3 size: 14 residues. Trimming took off 2 bases at V and 10 bases at J, with 12 bases between the two ends. Looked up from germline, CDR1 is LNHNV and CDR2 is YYDKDF (reference sequence). Material: peripheral blood, obtained on day 0 of AZD1222 vaccination. The chain recombines TRBV15 with TRBJ1-6, with a tentative D call TRBD1 (5 bases). This receptor was taken from an adult in good health. The CDR3 region is CATSRQGGKSPLHF. The CDR3 nucleotides are TGTGCCACCAGCAGACAGGGAGGTAAATCACCCCTCCACTTT.